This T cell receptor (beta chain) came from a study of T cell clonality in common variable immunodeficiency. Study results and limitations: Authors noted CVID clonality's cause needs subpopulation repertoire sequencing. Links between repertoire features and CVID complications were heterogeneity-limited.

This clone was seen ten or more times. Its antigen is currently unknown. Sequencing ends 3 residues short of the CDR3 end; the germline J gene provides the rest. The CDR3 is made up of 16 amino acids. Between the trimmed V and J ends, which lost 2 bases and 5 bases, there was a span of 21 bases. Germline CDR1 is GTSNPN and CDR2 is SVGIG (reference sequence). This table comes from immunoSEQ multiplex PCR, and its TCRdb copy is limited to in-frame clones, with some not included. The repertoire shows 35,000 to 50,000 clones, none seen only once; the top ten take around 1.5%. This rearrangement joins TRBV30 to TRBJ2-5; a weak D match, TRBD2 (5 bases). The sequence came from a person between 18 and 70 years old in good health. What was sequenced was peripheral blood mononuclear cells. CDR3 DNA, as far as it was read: TGTGCCTGGAGTCCCACACGGGGAGAGGGATGGGAGACC. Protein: CAWSPTRGEGWET. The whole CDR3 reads CAWSPTRGEGWETQYF.